Each of the 26 T cell receptor beta chains below was sequenced from the same sample in a study of beta chain features in type 1 diabetes. Every bit of the isolated RNA underwent reverse transcription, so sequencing read expressed TCRB transcripts. TCRdb's table, derived via immunoSEQ multiplex PCR, lists solely in-frame clones and lacks some. The sample consists of around 430,000 clones, approximately 28% of them appearing once. Sequencing was carried out using naive CD4+ T cells from blood. Receptor source: a man aged 18 to 30 in good health.

This clone was detected only a few times. The gene calls are TRBV9 and TRBJ2-1, with D maybe TRBD1 (7 bases). This CDR3 spans 18 amino acids. Germline CDR1 and CDR2: SGDLS and YYNGEE. V lost 0 bases and J 2 bases, leaving 18 bases between the germline ends. The CDR3 sequence: CASSVGFRPGGTYNEQFF. The CDR3 nucleotides read TGTGCCAGCAGCGTAGGGTTCCGGCCAGGGGGGACCTACAATGAGCAGTTCTTC.

The CDR3 nucleotides are TGCAGCGTACCGGGACAGGGGAGAGACGGCGCACTCGAGCAGTACTTC. This gives the protein CSVPGQGRDGALEQYF. The chain links TRBV29-1 to TRBJ2-7; 10 bases are shared with TRBD1. V lost 6 bases to trimming and J lost 6 bases; unmatched junction nucleotides: 17. Germline lookup yields CDR1 SQVTM and CDR2 ANQGSEA. The length of the CDR3 is 16 residues.

In this sample, this clone turned up a few times. V is TRBV11-2 and J is TRBJ1-1; unclear D gene. V lost 9 bases, J lost 0 bases, and 11 bases lay in between. The CDR3 is 13 amino acids. Germline lookup yields CDR1 SGHAT and CDR2 FQNNGV. CDR3 bases: TGTGCCAGTGGCGTGGGGATGAACACTGAAGCTTTCTTT. It specifies CASGVGMNTEAFF.

V is TRBV30 and J is TRBJ1-5; D perhaps matches TRBD1 (5 bases). The germline V and J ends were trimmed by 7 bases and 5 bases, with 15 bases remaining between them. Germline CDR1 GTSNPN, CDR2 SVGIG (reference sequence). There are 13 residues in the CDR3. CDR3 nucleotides: TGTGCCTCCTCGGGGGACCGCGATCAGCCCCAGCATTTT. It translates to CASSGDRDQPQHF.

This clone showed up just a few times. The J gene is TRBJ1-2, the V gene TRBV25-1; D is uncertain. From germline, CDR1 is MGHDK and CDR2 SYGVNS. V shed 3 bases and J shed 4 bases, with 12 bases lying between them. The CDR3 length is 14 residues. The CDR3, as DNA: TGTGCCAGCAGTGAGGTCGGCCAGAGCTATGGCTACACCTTC. It codes for CASSEVGQSYGYTF.

The chain joins TRBV29-1 to TRBJ2-7; D is unresolved. Trimming removed 5 bases at V and 2 bases at J, with 10 bases between. CDR1 SQVTM and CDR2 ANQGSEA come from the germline V gene. This CDR3 spans 12 amino acids. The CDR3 nucleotides read TGCAGCGTTACCGTCTTACCCTACGAGCAGTACTTC. This encodes CSVTVLPYEQYF.

This rearrangement joins TRBV30 to TRBJ2-1; D may correspond to TRBD1 or TRBD2 (5 bases each). The CDR3 is 12 residues long. V was cut by 0 bases and J by 10 bases, with 10 bases left in between. Germline assignment: CDR1 GTSNPN and CDR2 SVGIG (reference sequence). This CDR3 reads CAWSVIGDEQFF. The CDR3 DNA follows: TGTGCCTGGAGTGTAATCGGGGACGAGCAGTTCTTC. The full variable domain, in which reference TRBV30 and TRBJ2-1 provide the parts outside the CDR3, is SQTIHQWPATLVQPVGSPLSLECTVEGTSNPNLYWYRQAAGRGLQLLFYSVGIGQISSEVPQNLSASRPQDRQFILSSKKLLLSDSGFYLCAWSVIGDEQFFGPGTRLTVL.

This chain joins TRBV7-2 and TRBJ2-7; no clear D. The CDR3 spans 14 residues. CDR1 SGHTA and CDR2 FQGNSA come from the germline V gene. V gave up 2 bases and J gave up 2 bases, with 10 bases separating them. For the CDR3, the DNA is TGTGCCAGCAGCTTAAGAGGCGGAGCCTACGAGCAGTACTTC. Translation gives CASSLRGGAYEQYF.

This sequence joins TRBV2 and TRBJ1-5; 10 positions agree with TRBD1. CDR1 SNHLY and CDR2 FYNNEI come from the germline V gene. Unmatched junction bases numbered 2, after V lost 4 bases and J lost 2 bases. CDR3 length: 15 amino acids. CDR3 nucleotides: TGTGCCAGCAGTGGGGACAGGGGAGGCAATCAGCCCCAGCATTTT. Translated, it gives CASSGDRGGNQPQHF.

The J gene is TRBJ1-5, the V gene TRBV30, with unresolved D. The CDR3 is 13 residues long. Germline V gives CDR1 GTSNPN, CDR2 SVGIG (reference sequence). The germline V and J ends were trimmed by 0 bases and 6 bases, with 9 bases remaining between them. CDR3 sequence (DNA): TGTGCCTGGAGTGTCGAGGGAAGTCAGCCCCAGCATTTT. Translation gives CAWSVEGSQPQHF.

The CDR3 here is CASSVLAGATNEQFF. CDR3 sequence (DNA): TGCGCCAGCAGCGTACTAGCGGGAGCGACCAATGAGCAGTTCTTC. This chain links TRBV5-1 with TRBJ2-1, with 11 bases fitting TRBD2. The CDR3 has 15 residues. The V gene end was trimmed by 4 bases and the J gene end by 6 bases; junction bases not matched to a gene: 6. CDR1 SGHRS and CDR2 YFSETQ come from the germline V gene. Full variable domain (outside the CDR3, taken from reference TRBV5-1 and TRBJ2-1): KAGVTQTPRYLIKTRGQQVTLSCSPISGHRSVSWYQQTPGQGLQFLFEYFSETQRNKGNFPGRFSGRQFSNSRSEMNVSTLELGDSALYLCASSVLAGATNEQFFGPGTRLTVL.

This chain uses TRBV4-1 with TRBJ2-7, with 13 positions matching TRBD2. This CDR3 region has 15 residues. V was pared by 6 bases and J by 2 bases, with 4 bases of the junction left unmatched. Germline V gene data show CDR1 as MGHRA and CDR2 as YSYEKL. The CDR3 sequence is CASSLGLAGTYEQYF. In DNA form, the CDR3 reads TGCGCCAGCAGTCTGGGACTAGCGGGGACCTACGAGCAGTACTTC.

The genes are TRBV19 and TRBJ2-5; D may be TRBD2 (6 bases). There are 13 residues in the CDR3. V was trimmed by 9 bases and J by 7 bases, leaving 18 bases between them. Germline assignment: CDR1 LNHDA and CDR2 SQIVND (reference sequence). The CDR3 bases are TGTGCCAGCGCGACTAGTCCACAATCGACCCAGTACTTC. This gives the protein CASATSPQSTQYF.

The chain carries TRBV7-9 and TRBJ2-3, with 9 bases lining up with TRBD2. This CDR3 has 16 amino acids. CDR1 SEHNR and CDR2 FQNEAQ come from the germline V gene (reference sequence). After removal of 5 bases from V and 1 base from J, the junction contained 7 bases not matched to a gene. CDR3 region: CASSPWTSVGTDTQYF. The CDR3 coding sequence is TGTGCCAGCAGCCCTTGGACTAGCGTGGGCACAGATACGCAGTATTTT.

This clone was recorded a few times. The rearrangement links TRBV10-3 to TRBJ2-5, with D possibly being TRBD2 (5 bases). The CDR3 extends over 15 amino acids. The V and J ends lost 4 bases and 2 bases respectively, with 14 bases between them. From germline, CDR1 is ENHRY and CDR2 SYGVKD. The CDR3 bases are TGTGCCATCAGTGGTGGGCACAGCGGTCAAGAGACCCAGTACTTC. This sequence encodes CAISGGHSGQETQYF.

The CDR3 region is CSVGYLGTRNEKLFF. Here the CDR3 DNA reads TGCAGCGTTGGGTATTTGGGGACAAGGAATGAAAAACTGTTTTTT. The J gene is TRBJ1-4, the V gene TRBV29-1; D perhaps matches TRBD1 (6 bases). Germline V gene sequence: CDR1 SQVTM, CDR2 ANQGSEA. Trimming stripped 4 bases from V and 5 bases from J, with 17 bases between. The CDR3 totals 15 residues.

There are a few counts of this clone. The chain recombines TRBV9 with TRBJ1-1, with no clear D. This CDR3 contains 13 residues. Germline CDR1 and CDR2: SGDLS and YYNGEE. V was pared by 0 bases and J by 5 bases, with 8 bases between. The CDR3 spells CASSVAAGTEAFF. The CDR3 DNA reads as TGTGCCAGCAGCGTAGCGGCGGGAACTGAAGCTTTCTTT.

This clone was observed a handful of times. The chain joins TRBV14 to TRBJ2-5; 14 bases align to TRBD2. The CDR3 totals 15 residues. Losses at the gene ends were 4 bases for V and 5 bases for J; bases not matched to a gene: 3. From germline, CDR1 is SGHDN and CDR2 FVKESK. The CDR3 bases are TGTGCCAGCAGCCGGGGACTAGCGGGAGTGGAGACCCAGTACTTC. This translates into CASSRGLAGVETQYF.

This clone has just a few counts. The J gene is TRBJ2-6, the V gene TRBV11-2; D is unresolved. This CDR3 contains 15 residues. V was pared by 3 bases and J by 1 base, with 7 bases between. Germline V CDR1 and CDR2: SGHAT, FQNNGV. CDR3 nucleotide sequence: TGTGCCAGCAGCTTTTGGGAATCTGGGGCCAACGTCCTGACTTTC. Translation gives CASSFWESGANVLTF.

This clone has more than one count but fewer than ten. V usage is TRBV9 and J usage is TRBJ1-1; D uncertain. V shed 0 bases and J shed 1 base, with 7 bases lying between them. The CDR3 loop spans 14 amino acids. Germline CDR1 and CDR2: SGDLS and YYNGEE. CDR3 in amino acids: CASSVEPANTEAFF. The CDR3 DNA follows: TGTGCCAGCAGCGTAGAGCCGGCGAACACTGAAGCTTTCTTT.

There are a few counts of this clone. V and J are TRBV9 and TRBJ2-5; 8 positions match TRBD2. CDR1 and CDR2 (germline): SGDLS, YYNGEE. This CDR3 contains 16 residues. V gave up 0 bases and J gave up 1 base; unmatched junction bases: 5. CDR3 loop: CASSVGGLAGQETQYF. The CDR3 nucleotides are TGTGCCAGCAGCGTAGGGGGGCTAGCGGGCCAAGAGACCCAGTACTTC.

The chain links TRBV4-3 to TRBJ2-7, with D perhaps TRBD2 (5 bases). The CDR3 length is 16 residues. Between the trimmed V and J ends, which lost 2 bases and 2 bases, there was a span of 16 bases. Per germline, CDR1 LGHNA and CDR2 YSLEER. The CDR3 protein is CASSQKTGQEAYEQYF. CDR3 DNA: TGCGCCAGCAGCCAAAAAACCGGGCAGGAGGCCTACGAGCAGTACTTC.

The chain joins TRBV28 to TRBJ2-3, with 10 bases lining up with TRBD2. The CDR3 is 13 residues long. Germline CDR1 reads MDHEN; CDR2 reads SYDVKM. J gave up 6 bases and V 5 bases, and 2 bases lay outside the gene matches. The CDR3 nucleotides are TGTGCCAGCAGTACTAGCGGGATTGATACGCAGTATTTT. Amino acids: CASSTSGIDTQYF.

The rearrangement uses TRBV27 and TRBJ2-7, with unresolved D. Per germline, CDR1 MNHEY and CDR2 SMNVEV (reference sequence). The CDR3 is 12 amino acids. With 3 bases removed from V and 6 bases from J, the gap between germline ends came to 9 bases. The CDR3 sequence: CASSFRGSEQYF. CDR3 sequence (DNA): TGTGCCAGCAGTTTTCGCGGATCCGAGCAGTACTTC.

CDR3 sequence (DNA): TGTGCCAGCAGCTTACTCGGGGGCCCCCAGTACTTC. This codes for CASSLLGGPQYF. The chain is built from TRBV7-9 and TRBJ2-5; D is perhaps TRBD1 or TRBD2 (6 bases each). The germline V gene encodes CDR1 SEHNR and CDR2 FQNEAQ (reference sequence). V was trimmed by 2 bases and J by 9 bases, leaving 10 bases between them. The CDR3 spans 12 residues.

The chain recombines TRBV30 with TRBJ2-7; 8 bases fit TRBD1. The trim removed 5 bases at V and 0 bases at J, leaving 6 bases unmatched. CDR1 is GTSNPN, CDR2 SVGIG, per germline (reference sequence). This CDR3 region has 14 residues. The CDR3, as DNA: TGTGCCTGGGGAACCGGGACAGGCTCCTACGAGCAGTACTTC. Amino acid sequence: CAWGTGTGSYEQYF.